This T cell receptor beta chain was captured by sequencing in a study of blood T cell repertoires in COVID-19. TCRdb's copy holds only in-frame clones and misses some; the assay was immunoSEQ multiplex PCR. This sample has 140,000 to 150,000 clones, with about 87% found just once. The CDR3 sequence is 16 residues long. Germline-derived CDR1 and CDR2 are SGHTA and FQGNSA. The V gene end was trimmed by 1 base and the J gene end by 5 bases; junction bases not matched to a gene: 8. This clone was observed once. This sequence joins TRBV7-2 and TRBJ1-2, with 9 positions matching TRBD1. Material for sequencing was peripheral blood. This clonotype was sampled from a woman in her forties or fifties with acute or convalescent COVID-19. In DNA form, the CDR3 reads TGTGCCAGCAGCTTAGGTACAGGGGGCGTAAGATATGGCTACACCTTC. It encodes CASSLGTGGVRYGYTF.